Below, 20 T cell receptor beta chains from the same sample are listed, as sequenced in a study of glioma-infiltrating T cells. Amplification of TCR alpha and beta CDR3 regions from RNA used iRepertoire nested multiplex PCR. TCRdb re-called the multiplex PCR reads through MiXCR, storing one row per CDR3 protein. The sample consists of around 350,000 distinct CDR3 sequences, roughly two fifths of them appearing once. Material for sequencing was glioma tissue, nonneoplastic brain tissue, or PBMCs (not recorded which). All receptors come from a human donor with low-grade glioma or glioblastoma, undergoing nonglioma brain surgery, or in good health (not recorded which).

This clonotype has a handful of counts. The rearrangement links TRBV7-2 to TRBJ2-1; no clear D gene. Germline V gene sequence: CDR1 SGHTA, CDR2 FQGNSA. The CDR3 extends over 15 amino acids. The V gene lost 2 bases and the J gene lost 1 base, with 9 bases spanning the gap. CDR3 DNA: TGTGCCAGCAGCTTATATGAGGATTCCTACAATGAGCAGTTCTTC. It encodes CASSLYEDSYNEQFF.

On this clonotype itself: A read error may be the cause here, since a much bigger clone is one base away. The chain couples TRBV28 to TRBJ1-2; the D is unclear. The ends were cut back, 10 bases at V and 2 bases at J, with 11 bases in the middle. The germline CDR1 and CDR2 sequences are MDHEN and SYDVKM. The CDR3 length is 12 residues. CDR3 in DNA: TGTGCCAAGGTGGAGGGCAACTATGGCTACACCTTC. It encodes CAKVEGNYGYTF.

The chain has TRBV10-3 and TRBJ2-7, with D tentatively TRBD1 (6 bases). This CDR3 has 14 amino acids. CDR1 ENHRY and CDR2 SYGVKD come from the germline V gene. Trimming took 4 bases from V and 2 from J, leaving 12 bases between them. CDR3 sequence reads: CAISASSGAYEQYF. The CDR3 coding sequence is TGTGCCATCAGTGCTTCGTCAGGGGCCTACGAGCAGTACTTC.

At least ten counts were recorded for this clonotype. This chain connects TRBV20-1 to TRBJ1-1; D gene ambiguous. The CDR3 spans 12 residues. V was trimmed by 8 bases and J by 10 bases, leaving 20 bases between them. Germline V gene data show CDR1 as DFQATT and CDR2 as SNEGSKA (reference sequence). CDR3 loop: CSQYTSNSAAFF. CDR3 coding DNA: TGCAGTCAATACACAAGCAATTCGGCAGCTTTCTTT.

V gene TRBV20-1 combines with J gene TRBJ2-2; 7 nucleotides line up with TRBD1. Germline V CDR1 and CDR2: DFQATT, SNEGSKA (reference sequence). The CDR3 totals 16 residues. The CDR3 sequence is CSVEGRVGDRTGELFF. The CDR3 DNA follows: TGCAGCGTTGAAGGCAGGGTGGGGGACAGAACCGGGGAGCTGTTTTTT.

The sample holds many counts of this clonotype. This chain uses TRBV6-5 with TRBJ1-4, with a weak D call TRBD1 (5 bases). The CDR3 extends over 15 amino acids. Germline assignment: CDR1 MNHEY and CDR2 SVGAGI. V lost 2 bases and J 7 bases, leaving 14 bases between the germline ends. The DNA for the CDR3 is TGTGCCAGCAGTTACCTCAGGGACGGCAGTGAAAAACTGTTTTTT. Its translation: CASSYLRDGSEKLFF.

As concerns this clonotype: At one end the junction does not follow the germline gene, possibly because of a read error. This chain connects TRBV7-2 to TRBJ1-2; TRBD1 is a possible D gene (5 bases). Per the germline V gene, CDR1 is SGHTA and CDR2 is FQGNSA. The CDR3 has 9 amino acids. The CDR3 protein is CASSPSGPF. CDR3 bases: TGTGCCAGCAGTCCATCGGGACCATTT.

The table lists this clonotype with many counts. The V and J genes are TRBV28 and TRBJ2-1, with no clear D. Germline V CDR1 and CDR2: MDHEN, SYDVKM. The CDR3 covers 11 residues. The V and J ends lost 5 bases and 4 bases respectively, with 3 bases between them. CDR3 sequence: CASSHYNEQFF. The CDR3 bases are TGTGCCAGCAGTCATTACAATGAGCAGTTCTTC.

The chain is built from TRBV6-2 or TRBV6-3 and TRBJ2-5, with 7 bases fitting TRBD2. The CDR3 is 15 residues long. CDR1 and CDR2 from the germline V gene are MNHEY and SVGEGT. The junction had 8 bases not matched to a gene; V was cut back by 2 bases and J by 5 bases. This CDR3 reads CASSYGRGTVETQYF. CDR3 nucleotide sequence: TGTGCCAGCAGTTACGGGCGGGGGACCGTGGAGACCCAGTACTTC.

As to this clonotype: A read error may be the cause here, since a much bigger clone is one base away. The chain recombines TRBV28 with TRBJ1-2; no reliable D call. Per germline, CDR1 MDHEN and CDR2 SYDVKM. V lost 6 bases and J 3 bases, leaving 11 bases between the germline ends. This CDR3 contains 13 residues. The CDR3: CASSLGWDYGYTF. The DNA of the CDR3 is TGTGCCAGCAGCTTAGGATGGGACTATGGCTACACCTTC.

The V gene is TRBV7-3, the J gene TRBJ2-3; TRBD1 is a possible D gene (5 bases). Germline V CDR1 and CDR2: SGHTA, FQGTGA. Trimming left V 5 bases short and J 2 bases short, with 11 bases between. CDR3 length: 14 residues. The CDR3 region is CASSKRGVTDTQYF. The CDR3 bases are TGTGCCAGCAGCAAAAGGGGCGTCACAGATACGCAGTATTTT.

This clonotype was counted between two and nine times. The chain employs TRBV2 and TRBJ2-5; D perhaps matches TRBD1 (6 bases). CDR1 is SNHLY and CDR2 is FYNNEI in the germline V gene. CDR3 size: 13 residues. V was pared by 6 bases and J by 1 base, with 9 bases between. The CDR3 DNA is TGTGCCAGCAGGGGACATACCCAAGAGACCCAGTACTTC. This encodes CASRGHTQETQYF.

This clonotype was counted a single time. CDR3 region: CASSPSIIFSNEQFF. The DNA of the CDR3 is TGTGCCAGCAGCCCCTCTATCATATTTTCCAATGAGCAGTTCTTC. The chain couples TRBV7-9 to TRBJ2-1; D unclear. The ends were cut back, 5 bases at V and 6 bases at J, with 17 bases in the middle. The CDR3 totals 15 residues. Germline-derived CDR1 and CDR2 are SEHNR and FQNEAQ (reference sequence).

As concerns this clonotype: This clone may be a read error of a much larger clone one base away. The CDR3 sequence: CAGSLVESSTEAFF. CDR3 bases: TGTGCCGGCAGTTTAGTAGAGAGCAGCACTGAAGCTTTCTTT. The V and J genes are TRBV28 and TRBJ1-1; D is unresolved. The germline gives CDR1 MDHEN, CDR2 SYDVKM. The CDR3 length is 14 residues.

The chain has TRBV7-2 and TRBJ2-1; 12 bases fit TRBD2. CDR1 is SGHTA, CDR2 FQGNSA, per germline. This CDR3 spans 14 amino acids. V was clipped by 4 bases and J by 6 bases; unmatched bases: 1. CDR3 region: CASSSSGRGNEQFF. In nucleotides, the CDR3 is TGTGCCAGCAGCTCTAGCGGGAGGGGCAATGAGCAGTTCTTC.

The V gene is TRBV4-3, the J gene TRBJ1-6; TRBD1 might be the D (6 bases). The V and J ends lost 0 bases and 2 bases respectively, with 14 bases between them. The CDR3 loop spans 18 amino acids. CDR1 and CDR2 (germline): LGHNA, YSLEER. This CDR3 reads CASSQDRQGLTYNSPLHF. The CDR3 bases are TGCGCCAGCAGCCAAGATAGGCAGGGGCTCACCTATAATTCACCCCTCCACTTT.

This clonotype was detected a few times. The rearrangement joins TRBV28 to TRBJ2-7, with 10 bases lining up with TRBD1. The J segment lost 3 bases and the V segment lost 3 bases, leaving 8 bases of the junction unmatched. CDR1 is MDHEN, CDR2 SYDVKM, per germline. The CDR3 loop spans 16 amino acids. The CDR3: CASSFRDRGRIYEQYF. The CDR3 region has the DNA TGTGCCAGCAGTTTCCGTGACAGGGGGCGGATCTACGAGCAGTACTTC.

The V gene is TRBV3-1, the J gene TRBJ1-5; D is ambiguous. V was pared by 4 bases and J by 8 bases, with 12 bases between. The CDR3 length is 13 residues. Germline assignment: CDR1 LGHDT and CDR2 YNNKEL (reference sequence). CDR3: CASSPDGREPQHF. CDR3 in DNA: TGTGCCAGCAGCCCGGATGGGCGGGAGCCCCAGCATTTT.

The table lists this clonotype with many counts. The chain has TRBV28 and TRBJ2-7; TRBD1 or TRBD2 may be the D gene (5 bases each). Germline lookup yields CDR1 MDHEN and CDR2 SYDVKM. There are 14 residues in the CDR3. Trimming left V 6 bases short and J 6 bases short, with 18 bases between. The CDR3 here is CASSPAGTRGEQYF. DNA for the CDR3: TGTGCCAGCAGCCCTGCCGGGACCCGGGGCGAGCAGTACTTC.

DNA for the CDR3: TGTGCCAGCGGATCATTCTGGGGAGCGGCTTTCTTT. This encodes CASGSFWGAAFF. This chain joins TRBV7-9 and TRBJ1-1; D ambiguous. The CDR3 is 12 amino acids. V was clipped by 8 bases and J by 11 bases, with 18 bases between them. The germline CDR1 and CDR2 sequences are SEHNR and FQNEAQ (reference sequence).